The source of this TCR beta chain is a study of blood T cell repertoires in COVID-19. Germline CDR1 and CDR2: SGDLS and YYNGEE. Trimming cost V 0 bases and J 5 bases; bases outside gene matches: 5. This CDR3 region has 15 residues. Produced via immunoSEQ multiplex PCR; TCRdb's table is partial and in-frame only. The data hold 200,000 to 250,000 clones, with around 80% observed a single time. The chain joins TRBV9 to TRBJ1-2; 9 positions match TRBD1. The sequenced sample was peripheral blood. This clonotype was sampled from a woman aged 70-85 years with acute or convalescent COVID-19. The CDR3 region is CASSVEGTGRYGYTF. The CDR3 DNA is TGTGCCAGCAGCGTAGAAGGGACAGGGAGGTATGGCTACACCTTC.